This TCR beta chain was captured in a study of blood T cells in healthy people across ages (dated by TCRdb to about 2015). Turning to the overall study: In model experiments, roughly one uniquely barcoded TCR beta cDNA molecule per two T cells was captured by template switching. Using the same blood draw, the study looked at two additional independent replicas of 1 million unique cDNA reads for two donors, one aged 18 to 30 and the other aged 80 or older. The donors were split into four age groups: young (average around 17 years), middle-aged (roughly 42), aged (more than 60) and long-lived (about 82). To avoid experimental bias, donors of different ages were randomly spread across the sequencing lanes. The study measured age-related changes in TCR beta repertoire diversity using deep sequencing normalized with unique cDNA molecular identifiers.

The roughly 42 donors, aged about 6 to 95 years, were systemically healthy Caucasian individuals from Russia. Each donor gave approximately 9.3 milliliters of peripheral blood, collected into EDTA-treated Vacutainer tubes. Ficoll-Paque density-gradient centrifugation was used to isolate PBMCs, with at least 6 million obtained per sample. Total RNA was extracted from PBMCs with Trizol reagent, with at least 6 micrograms obtained per sample. Naive CD45RAhigh/CD27high T cell percentages were measured by flow cytometry on a PBMC aliquot from every donor. The full study reports these points: A strong correlation was found between observed TCR beta diversity and the percentage of naive T cells measured by flow cytometry. Bulk unsorted PBMC profiling prevented conclusive comparison of naive and antigen-experienced compartments. The long-lived group showed more naive CD4+ T cells, fewer expanded clones and increased TCR diversity than the aged group, suggesting age selection. Observed TCR beta diversity per million T cells fell roughly linearly with age, and a significant reduction was already apparent by age about 36. Donor CMV infection status was unknown, potentially confounding age-related changes in expanded clonotypes. Estimates of total diversity based on one million sequenced T cells were considered lower bounds and underestimates.

This clonotype was seen a handful of times. This receptor's antigen is unknown. Base qualities are not at hand, and no much larger clone is one base apart. Libraries were built with 5' RACE. TCRdb records Illumina HiSeq 2500 as the sequencer. The second PCR ran for about 6 to 11 cycles and used a J-beta primer mix along with a sample-barcoded 5' primer. Each TCR beta cDNA molecule received a unique molecular identifier from a template-switch 5' adaptor carrying 12 random nucleotides. At least 3 million CDR3-containing paired-end reads were obtained from each sample. First-strand cDNA synthesis was performed from all RNA using the Mint cDNA synthesis kit, with priming by a TRBC-specific oligonucleotide. Following uracil-DNA glycosylase treatment, a first 18-cycle PCR with universal primers M1SS and BC2_uni_R was performed on all cDNA. The study's processing was this. Normalization of each sample was performed by random selection of 1 million high-quality reads, each carrying a distinct molecular identifier. Reads with shared molecular identifiers were discarded instead of being binned into consensus sequences. MiTCR, set to a Q25 quality threshold and the strictest error-elimination algorithm, was used for CDR3 identification, clonotype clustering and error correction. A nonparametric unseen species model with Euler transformation was used to estimate lower-bound total TCR beta diversity. Using fastp trimming at Q25 and MiXCR clonotype assembly, TCRdb reanalyzed the public sequencing data and kept in-frame beta chains. Entries that share a CDR3 protein sequence are merged under the most common genes and DNA. In this record, the V and J calls reflect TCRdb's handling and not the investigators' own analysis. Within this sample are hundreds of thousands of distinct CDR3 sequences, with less than 80% of them counted one time only. About 27% of the sample belongs to the ten largest clones.

The TCR comes from a man aged 25-40 years in good health. Sequenced input: blood.

The bases read TGTGCCATCAGTGAGTCTAGCACAGATACGCAGTATTTT. Its translation reads: CAISESSTDTQYF. This chain is built from TRBV10-3 and TRBJ2-3, with the D gene call left open. V is clipped by 0 bases and J by 0 bases, and the sequence between their germline boundaries is 1 base long. CDR1 and CDR2 are read off the germline V gene as ENHRY and SYGVKD. Measured from the cysteine to the phenylalanine, the CDR3 is 13 residues long. Of all the DNA, just the CDR3 is kept, 39 bases in frame from base 1.